This TCR beta chain came from a study of T cells in Graves' hyperthyroidism and ophthalmopathy. With duration under 3 months, ophthalmopathy was active: Clinical Activity Score at least 3, NOSPECS at least 4. The germline V and J ends were trimmed by 0 bases and 7 bases, with 10 bases remaining between them. This CDR3 spans 14 amino acids. Germline-derived CDR1 and CDR2 are MNHEY and SVGAGI. This clonotype was detected only a few times. Its antigen is currently unknown. RNA transcripts gave rise to amplified TCR beta CDR3 regions. The primer set for the first-round RT-PCR of the TCR CDR3 was HTBI. MiXCR, applied by TCRdb to the multiplex PCR reads, yields one record per CDR3 protein. The sample carries about 370,000 distinct CDR3 sequences, 12% to 15% recorded once. The study, taken as a whole, reports: Among thyroid clonotypes expanded above 0.001, most also appeared in blood. Researchers report that a 13 V-J model separated ophthalmopathy from stable hyperthyroidism. With a median lead of approximately six months before onset, the model predicted ophthalmopathy.

The genes are TRBV6-5 and TRBJ2-1; weak D call: TRBD2 (5 bases). The sequence came from a woman aged 55-69 years with Graves' ophthalmopathy. Sequences were obtained from blood. DNA of the CDR3: TGTGCCAGCAGTTACTCGAATCCGGGAAATGAGCAGTTCTTC. This encodes CASSYSNPGNEQFF.